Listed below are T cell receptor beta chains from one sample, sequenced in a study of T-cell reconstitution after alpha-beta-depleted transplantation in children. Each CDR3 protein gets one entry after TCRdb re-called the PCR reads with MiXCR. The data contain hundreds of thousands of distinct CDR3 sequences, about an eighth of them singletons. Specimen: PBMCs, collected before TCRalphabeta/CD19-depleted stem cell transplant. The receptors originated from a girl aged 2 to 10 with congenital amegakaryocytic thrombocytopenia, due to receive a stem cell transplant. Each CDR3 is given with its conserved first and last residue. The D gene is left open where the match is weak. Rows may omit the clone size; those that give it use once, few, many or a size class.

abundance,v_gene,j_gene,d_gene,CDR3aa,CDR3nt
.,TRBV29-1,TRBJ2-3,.,CSVVRGITDTQYF,TGCAGCGTTGTCAGAGGGATCACAGATACGCAGTATTTT
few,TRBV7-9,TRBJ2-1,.,CASSLAEAYNEQFF,TGTGCCAGCAGCTTAGCCGAAGCTTACAATGAGCAGTTCTTC
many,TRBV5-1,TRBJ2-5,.,CASRLIGETQYF,TGCGCCAGCAGATTAATTGGGGAGACCCAGTACTTC
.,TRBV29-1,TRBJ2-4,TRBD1,CSATTGGRNIQYF,TGCAGCGCCACGACAGGGGGTAGAAACATTCAGTACTTC
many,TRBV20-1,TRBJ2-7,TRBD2,CSARRLTSGYEQYF,TGCAGTGCTAGACGACTGACTAGCGGGTACGAGCAGTACTTC
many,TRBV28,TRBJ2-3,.,CASSETGTQYF,TGTGCCAGCAGTGAGACCGGGACGCAGTATTTT
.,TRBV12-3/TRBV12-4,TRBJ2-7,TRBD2,CASSFRTSGVSSSYEQYF,TGTGCCAGCAGTTTTCGGACTAGCGGCGTATCAAGCTCCTACGAGCAGTACTTC
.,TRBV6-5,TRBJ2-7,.,CASSYSAGIYEQYF,TGTGCCAGCAGTTACTCCGCGGGAATCTACGAGCAGTACTTC
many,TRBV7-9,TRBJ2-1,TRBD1,CASSSGTVNNEQFF,TGTGCCAGCAGCTCCGGGACAGTAAACAATGAGCAGTTCTTC
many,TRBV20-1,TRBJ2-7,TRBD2,CSARVLRRGYEQYF,TGCAGTGCTAGAGTTCTCCGGCGGGGGTACGAGCAGTACTTC
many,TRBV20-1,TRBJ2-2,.,CSARDERSGELFF,TGCAGTGCTAGAGATGAAAGATCCGGGGAGCTGTTTTTT
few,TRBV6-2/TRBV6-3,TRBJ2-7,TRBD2,CASSYDLAGGYEQYF,TGTGCCAGCAGTTATGATCTAGCGGGAGGCTACGAGCAGTACTTC
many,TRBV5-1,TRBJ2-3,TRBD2,CASRRLAGRGDTQYF,TGCGCCAGCCGCCGACTAGCGGGGCGGGGAGATACGCAGTATTTT
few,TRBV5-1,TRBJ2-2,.,CASSAPPGLNTGELFF,TGCGCCAGCAGCGCCCCTCCAGGGCTGAACACCGGGGAGCTGTTTTTT
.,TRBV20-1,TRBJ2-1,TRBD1,CSARGQRPYNEQFF,TGCAGTGCTAGGGGACAGCGGCCCTACAATGAGCAGTTCTTC
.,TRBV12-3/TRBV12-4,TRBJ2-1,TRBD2,CVSSLWTSGHNNEQFF,TGTGTCAGCAGTTTATGGACTAGCGGACATAACAATGAGCAGTTCTTC
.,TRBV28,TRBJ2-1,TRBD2,CASYGLAGGPNPNEQFF,TGTGCCAGCTACGGACTAGCGGGAGGGCCAAACCCCAATGAGCAGTTCTTC
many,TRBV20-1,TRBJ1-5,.,CSARSGPQNQPQHF,TGCAGTGCTAGATCCGGGCCACAAAATCAGCCCCAGCATTTT
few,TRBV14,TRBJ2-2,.,CASSHPQGNTGELFF,TGTGCCAGCAGCCACCCCCAGGGGAACACCGGGGAGCTGTTTTTT
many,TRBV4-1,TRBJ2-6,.,CASSYDYGGPTISGANVLTF,TGCGCCAGCAGCTACGACTACGGGGGCCCAACCATCTCTGGGGCCAACGTCCTGACTTTC
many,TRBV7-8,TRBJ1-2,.,CASSPFGGGEYGYTF,TGTGCCAGCAGCCCGTTCGGGGGGGGAGAGTATGGCTACACCTTC
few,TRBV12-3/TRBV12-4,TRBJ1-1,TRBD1,CASSLVGQGGTEAFF,TGTGCCAGCAGTTTAGTGGGACAGGGGGGCACTGAAGCTTTCTTT
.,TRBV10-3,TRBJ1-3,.,CAIRTASGNTIYF,TGTGCCATCAGGACAGCCTCTGGAAACACCATATATTTT
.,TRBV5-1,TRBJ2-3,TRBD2,CASSAQAAAGVDTQYF,TGCGCCAGCAGCGCCCAGGCGGCAGCGGGAGTTGATACGCAGTATTTT
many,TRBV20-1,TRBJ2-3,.,CSARLDTDTQYF,TGCAGTGCTAGGTTGGACACAGATACGCAGTATTTT
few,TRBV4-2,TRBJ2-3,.,CASSQDLDVLSTDTQYF,TGTGCCAGCAGCCAAGATCTCGACGTCTTGAGCACAGATACGCAGTATTTT
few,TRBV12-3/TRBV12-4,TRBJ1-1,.,CASSQNKNTEAFF,TGTGCCAGCAGTCAAAATAAGAACACTGAAGCTTTCTTT
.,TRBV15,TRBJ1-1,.,CATSREVTGTTEAFF,TGTGCCACCAGCAGGGAAGTAACAGGGACCACTGAAGCTTTCTTT
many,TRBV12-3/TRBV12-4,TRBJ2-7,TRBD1,CASSLAGQGYEQYF,TGTGCCAGCAGCTTGGCCGGACAGGGATACGAGCAGTACTTC
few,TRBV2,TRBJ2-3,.,CASSVRQSGRDTQYF,TGTGCCAGCAGTGTACGACAATCCGGCCGTGATACGCAGTATTTT
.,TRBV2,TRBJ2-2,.,CASSEANAGELFF,TGTGCCAGCAGTGAAGCTAACGCCGGGGAGCTGTTTTTT
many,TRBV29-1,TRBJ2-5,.,CSVAQGLRSAQYF,TGCAGCGTTGCGCAGGGCCTGAGGTCTGCCCAGTACTTC
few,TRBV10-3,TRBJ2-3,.,CAITPFGGYSTDTQYF,TGTGCCATCACTCCCTTCGGGGGCTATTCAACAGATACGCAGTATTTT
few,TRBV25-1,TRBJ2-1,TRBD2,CASSTTGLAKYGEQFF,TGTGCCAGCAGTACAACGGGACTAGCGAAGTATGGTGAGCAGTTCTTC
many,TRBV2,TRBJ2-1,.,CASSRTPGFYNEQFF,TGTGCCAGCAGCCGCACGCCGGGGTTCTACAATGAGCAGTTCTTC
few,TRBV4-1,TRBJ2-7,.,CASSQEGNPRGAQYF,TGCGCCAGCAGCCAAGAAGGAAACCCCAGGGGAGCGCAGTACTTC
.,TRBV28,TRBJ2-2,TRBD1,CASSFYTGGRTGELFF,TGTGCCAGCAGTTTTTATACAGGGGGTCGGACCGGGGAGCTGTTTTTT
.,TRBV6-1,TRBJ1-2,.,CASKRGSTDYGYTF,TGTGCCAGCAAGAGAGGATCGACTGACTATGGCTACACCTTC
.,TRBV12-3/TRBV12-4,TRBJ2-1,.,CASSLRGVAVSSYNEQFF,TGTGCCAGCAGTTTAAGGGGAGTAGCGGTGAGCTCCTACAATGAGCAGTTCTTC
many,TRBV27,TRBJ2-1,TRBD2,CASSPLSGRGSNEQFF,TGTGCCAGCAGTCCTCTGAGCGGGAGGGGTAGCAATGAGCAGTTCTTC